A single sample is the source of the 19 T cell receptor beta chains below, sequenced in a study of blood T cells in healthy people across ages. PCR was performed a second time for about 7 to 11 cycles using a sample-barcoded 5' primer and a J-beta primer mix. TCRdb re-called the 5' RACE reads through MiXCR, storing one row per CDR3 protein. This sample has about 1.6 million distinct CDR3 sequences, with 34% found just once. Material for sequencing was blood. The receptors come from a young woman in good health.

This chain joins TRBV2 and TRBJ2-3; D remains unclear. CDR1 is SNHLY and CDR2 is FYNNEI in the germline V gene. The CDR3 is made up of 15 amino acids. The V gene lost 1 base and the J gene lost 3 bases, with 11 bases spanning the gap. The chain's CDR3 is CASSEEGLLTDTQYF. In DNA, the CDR3 is TGTGCCAGCAGTGAAGAGGGCTTGTTGACAGATACGCAGTATTTT.

This chain connects TRBV2 to TRBJ2-7; 8 positions match TRBD1. The CDR3 spans 14 residues. Trimming took 10 bases from V and 0 from J; bases not matched to a gene: 8. Looked up from germline, CDR1 is SNHLY and CDR2 is FYNNEI. The CDR3 region has the DNA TGTGCCACCCTTAGGGGACAGGACTCCTACGAGCAGTACTTC. As protein: CATLRGQDSYEQYF.

The rearrangement uses TRBV6-1 and TRBJ2-3, with a weak D call TRBD2 (6 bases). V lost 4 bases to trimming and J lost 6 bases, with 23 bases between them. This CDR3 is 17 amino acids long. Germline V CDR1 and CDR2: MNHNS, SASEGT. For the CDR3, the DNA is TGTGCCAGCAGTGGGGGCTGGGGGACTCCCTCGGGGGATACGCAGTATTTT. Its translation: CASSGGWGTPSGDTQYF.

V and J are TRBV28 and TRBJ2-4, with D maybe TRBD2 (6 bases). The germline CDR1 and CDR2 sequences are MDHEN and SYDVKM. The CDR3 is 13 amino acids. V gave up 9 bases and J gave up 7 bases, with 16 bases separating them. The CDR3 DNA follows: TGTGCCAGTAAAGCGGGTGGAGGGAACATTCAGTACTTC. Translating gives CASKAGGGNIQYF.

This rearrangement joins TRBV13 to TRBJ2-7; 12 bases agree with TRBD1. The CDR3 has 15 amino acids. Per the germline V gene, CDR1 is PRHDT and CDR2 is FYEKMQ (reference sequence). The V gene end was trimmed by 5 bases and the J gene end by 1 base; junction bases not matched to a gene: 3. CDR3 sequence reads: CASSEGQGASYEQYF. CDR3 bases: TGTGCCAGCAGCGAGGGACAGGGGGCTTCCTACGAGCAGTACTTC.

V usage is TRBV6-1 and J usage is TRBJ2-5; 8 nucleotides match TRBD1. Germline-derived CDR1 and CDR2 are MNHNS and SASEGT. CDR3 length equals 15 residues. J gave up 5 bases and V 8 bases, and 13 bases lay outside the gene matches. The CDR3 region has the DNA TGTGCCAGCGCCCTGGCAGGGGGCTTTTACGAGACCCAGTACTTC. This translates into CASALAGGFYETQYF.

This chain connects TRBV18 to TRBJ2-7; D uncertain. The ends were cut back, 2 bases at V and 10 bases at J, with 15 bases in the middle. CDR1 KGHSH and CDR2 LQKENI come from the germline V gene. The CDR3 covers 13 residues. The CDR3 sequence: CASSPARVADQYF. DNA for the CDR3: TGTGCCAGCTCACCAGCCCGGGTTGCCGATCAGTACTTC.

This clonotype has a single count. The chain employs TRBV5-1 and TRBJ1-1; 10 bases agree with TRBD1. The length of the CDR3 is 16 residues. Trimming at V came to 4 bases and at J to 2 bases, leaving 8 bases not matched to a gene. CDR1 and CDR2 (germline): SGHRS, YFSETQ. The CDR3 DNA reads as TGCGCCAGCAGCGAACCGGGACAGGGGAAAAACACTGAAGCTTTCTTT. This gives the protein CASSEPGQGKNTEAFF. The variable domain in full, completed from reference TRBV5-1 and TRBJ1-1, reads KAGVTQTPRYLIKTRGQQVTLSCSPISGHRSVSWYQQTPGQGLQFLFEYFSETQRNKGNFPGRFSGRQFSNSRSEMNVSTLELGDSALYLCASSEPGQGKNTEAFFGQGTRLTVV.

This clonotype was counted a few times. The chain couples TRBV20-1 to TRBJ2-1, with TRBD2 matching 11 bases. CDR1 DFQATT and CDR2 SNEGSKA come from the germline V gene (reference sequence). V gave up 3 bases and J gave up 1 base; unmatched junction bases: 5. The CDR3 length is 16 residues. The chain's CDR3 is CSARDWTSGSYNEQFF. In nucleotides, the CDR3 is TGCAGTGCTAGGGATTGGACTAGCGGGTCCTACAATGAGCAGTTCTTC.

This rearrangement joins TRBV12-3 or TRBV12-4 to TRBJ2-5; no definite D call. The CDR3 runs to 17 residues. The V end lost 6 bases, the J end lost 0 bases, and 20 bases lay between the germline ends. The CDR3 DNA reads TGTGCCAGCAGAAGGGCCCACGGGCCTACATACCAAGAGACCCAGTACTTC. Its translation is CASRRAHGPTYQETQYF.

The V call is TRBV4-1, the J call TRBJ1-1; no clear D. V lost 6 bases and J 1 base, leaving 15 bases between the germline ends. Looked up from germline, CDR1 is MGHRA and CDR2 is YSYEKL. The CDR3 has 15 residues. This chain's CDR3 is CASRPEEGRNTEAFF. In DNA, the CDR3 is TGCGCCAGCAGACCAGAGGAGGGTCGGAACACTGAAGCTTTCTTT.

This clonotype was counted at least ten times. This sequence joins TRBV6-6 and TRBJ1-2; the D is unclear. Per germline, CDR1 MNHNY and CDR2 SVGAGI (reference sequence). V was clipped by 0 bases and J by 7 bases, with 9 bases between them. There are 13 residues in the CDR3. Here the CDR3 reads CASSYSGFSGYTF. Here the CDR3 DNA reads TGTGCCAGCAGTTACTCAGGTTTCTCTGGCTACACCTTC.

This clonotype was seen a handful of times. The rearrangement uses TRBV11-2 and TRBJ2-1; D gene ambiguous. The germline V and J ends were trimmed by 5 bases and 10 bases, with 15 bases remaining between them. The CDR3 length is 13 residues. CDR1 and CDR2 (germline): SGHAT, FQNNGV. In DNA form, the CDR3 reads TGTGCCAGCAGCGTGGCCCGTTATGGCGAGCAGTTCTTC. Protein sequence: CASSVARYGEQFF.

This clonotype was counted between two and nine times. The V gene is TRBV12-3 or TRBV12-4, the J gene TRBJ2-1; D unresolved. The CDR3 contains 18 residues. V was trimmed by 2 bases and J by 0 bases, leaving 17 bases between them. The chain's CDR3 is CASSLIPFRAGSYNEQFF. The DNA of the CDR3 is TGTGCCAGCAGTTTAATCCCATTTCGCGCCGGCTCCTACAATGAGCAGTTCTTC.

CDR3 amino acids: CASSAQPGLARYEQYF. The CDR3 nucleotides read TGTGCCAGCAGCGCCCAACCGGGACTAGCGAGGTACGAGCAGTACTTC. V and J are TRBV9 and TRBJ2-7; 10 nucleotides align to TRBD2. The germline gives CDR1 SGDLS, CDR2 YYNGEE. V was clipped by 3 bases and J by 4 bases; unmatched bases: 10. There are 16 residues in the CDR3.

The chain combines TRBV28 with TRBJ2-1; the D gene could be TRBD1 or TRBD2 (5 bases each). Germline CDR1 MDHEN, CDR2 SYDVKM. Trimming removed 2 bases from V and 9 bases from J, with 17 bases in between. The CDR3 is 15 residues long. Here the CDR3 reads CASSLPGAKMSEQFF. As DNA, the CDR3 is TGTGCCAGCAGTTTACCCGGGGCGAAGATGAGTGAGCAGTTCTTC.

The chain employs TRBV27 and TRBJ1-2, with a weak D call TRBD1 (6 bases). In germline, CDR1 is MNHEY, CDR2 SMNVEV (reference sequence). Between the trimmed V and J ends, which lost 0 bases and 10 bases, there was a span of 27 bases. This CDR3 contains 18 residues. CDR3 sequence: CASSLSGGLQGSLSYYTF. The CDR3 nucleotides read TGTGCCAGCAGTTTATCGGGAGGTTTGCAGGGGTCCTTATCCTACTACACCTTC.

This clonotype was seen many times. The rearrangement links TRBV29-1 to TRBJ1-1; D is unresolved. This CDR3 has 12 residues. V shed 4 bases and J shed 10 bases, with 16 bases lying between them. CDR1 and CDR2 from the germline V gene are SQVTM and ANQGSEA. DNA of the CDR3: TGCAGCGTTGGGACGGGTATGAATGGAGCTTTCTTT. Protein product: CSVGTGMNGAFF.

V is TRBV18 and J is TRBJ1-2, with TRBD1 matching 7 bases. Germline V gives CDR1 KGHSH, CDR2 LQKENI. This CDR3 contains 16 residues. V dropped 3 bases and J dropped 4; count of bases not matched to a gene: 11. The chain's CDR3 is CASSPRGKGDSYGYTF. The DNA for the CDR3 is TGTGCCAGCTCACCCCGCGGAAAAGGGGACAGCTATGGCTACACCTTC.